The TCR beta chain described here comes from a study of cytomegalovirus exposure and HLA in healthy donors. Study-wide points: As was reported, the classifier diagnosed cytomegalovirus status with high specificity and sensitivity. Most CMV-associated TCR beta chains appeared HLA-restricted in a later analysis.

This CDR3 is built from 13 residues. Per the germline V gene, CDR1 is SNHLY and CDR2 is FYNNEI. The PCR contained 60 Vbeta and 13 Jbeta primers. Method: immunoSEQ multiplex PCR; TCRdb's copy keeps in-frame clones and lacks some. In the table there are nearly 100,000 clones, around 76% of which are singletons. For this clone: The antigen remains undetermined.

Sequenced input: PBMCs. The receptor was derived from a woman between 55 and 75 years old in good health and CMV-seropositive. The V call is TRBV2, the J call TRBJ1-4, with D tentatively TRBD1 (5 bases). This CDR3 reads CATREEESEKLFF. CDR3 nucleotides: TGTGCTACCAGGGAGGAGGAGTCCGAAAAACTGTTTTTT.